Reported below is one T cell receptor (beta chain). Its specificity is unknown. Primers for the PCR totalled 60 Vbeta and 13 Jbeta. Sequencing used immunoSEQ multiplex PCR; TCRdb keeps in-frame clones, though not all of them. The sample consists of about 140,000 clones, 73% of them appearing once. These donors, healthy bone marrow donors, were studied. Despite likely unrecorded immune exposures, the donors were nominally healthy at the time of sampling. This CDR3 comprises 14 residues. CDR1 MNHNS and CDR2 SASEGT come from the germline V gene. After removal of 6 bases from V and 6 bases from J, the junction contained 8 bases not matched to a gene. This sample stems from a study of cytomegalovirus exposure and HLA in healthy donors. Background on the study: Most donors, about 77% of more than 300 genotyped, fell in the Caucasian-associated ancestry cluster.

Study-level results: The study carried out a later analysis of TCR beta sequences. It associated 15,000 to 20,000 of them with specific HLA alleles at a false discovery rate of 0.05.

Sample: PBMCs. V is TRBV6-1 and J is TRBJ1-5, with 7 bases fitting TRBD1. The source of this sequence is a human donor in good health. CDR3 DNA: TGTGCCAGCAGCCAAACAGGGGTGAGTCAGCCCCAGCATTTT. Translated, it gives CASSQTGVSQPQHF.